The source of this T cell receptor (beta chain) is a study of blood T cell repertoires in COVID-19. CDR3 length: 14 amino acids. Trimming cost V 5 bases and J 7 bases, with 15 bases left between them. Looked up from germline, CDR1 is LNHNV and CDR2 is YYDKDF (reference sequence). In this sample, this clone turned up once. Method: immunoSEQ multiplex PCR; TCRdb's copy keeps in-frame clones and lacks some. The sample includes 150,000 to 200,000 clones, roughly 80% of them seen just once. The clonotype originates from a woman aged 45 to 65 who had recovered from COVID-19. Sequencing input: PBMCs or T cells enriched from blood (not recorded which). The genes are TRBV15 and TRBJ1-3; D may be TRBD1 (5 bases). In DNA form, the CDR3 reads TGTGCCACCAGCCCGCTGGAGGGGCGCAACACCATATATTTT. It encodes CATSPLEGRNTIYF.